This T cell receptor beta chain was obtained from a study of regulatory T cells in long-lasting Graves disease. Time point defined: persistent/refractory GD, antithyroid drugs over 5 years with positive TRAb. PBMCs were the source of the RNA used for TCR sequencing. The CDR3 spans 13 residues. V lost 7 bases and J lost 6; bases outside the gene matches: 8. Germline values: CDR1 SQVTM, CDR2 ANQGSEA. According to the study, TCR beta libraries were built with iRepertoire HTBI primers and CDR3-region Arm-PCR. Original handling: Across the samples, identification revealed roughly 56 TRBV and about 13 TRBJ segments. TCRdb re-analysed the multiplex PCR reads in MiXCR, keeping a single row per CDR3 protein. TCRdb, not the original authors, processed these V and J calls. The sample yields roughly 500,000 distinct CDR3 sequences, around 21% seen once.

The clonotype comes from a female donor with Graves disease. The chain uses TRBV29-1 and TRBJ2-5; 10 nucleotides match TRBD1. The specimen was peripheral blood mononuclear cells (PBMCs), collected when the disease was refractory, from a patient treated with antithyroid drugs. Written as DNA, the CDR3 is TGCAGCGCCGAGACAGGGGGCGGAAAGACCCAGTACTTC. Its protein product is CSAETGGGKTQYF.